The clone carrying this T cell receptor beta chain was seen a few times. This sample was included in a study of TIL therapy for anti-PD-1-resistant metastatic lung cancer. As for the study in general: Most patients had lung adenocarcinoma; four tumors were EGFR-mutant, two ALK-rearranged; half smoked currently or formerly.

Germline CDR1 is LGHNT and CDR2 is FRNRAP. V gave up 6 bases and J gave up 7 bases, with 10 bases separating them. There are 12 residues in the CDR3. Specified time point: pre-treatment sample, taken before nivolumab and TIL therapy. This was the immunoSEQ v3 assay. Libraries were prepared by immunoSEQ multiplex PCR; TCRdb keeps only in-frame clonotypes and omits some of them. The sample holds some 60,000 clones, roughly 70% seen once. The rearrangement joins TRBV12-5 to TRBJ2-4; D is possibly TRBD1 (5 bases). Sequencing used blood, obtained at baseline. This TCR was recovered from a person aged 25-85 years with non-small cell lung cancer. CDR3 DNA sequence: TGTGCTAGTGGCCCAGGGTTCAACATTCAGTACTTC. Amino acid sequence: CASGPGFNIQYF.